The 32 T cell receptor beta chains below all came from one sample that was sequenced in a study of graft-versus-host responses after intestinal transplantation. Assay: immunoSEQ multiplex PCR; the TCRdb copy retains only in-frame clones and omits some. The sample has tens of thousands of clones, approximately 93% seen once. The specimen was PBMCs, collected 156 days after intestinal transplant. The receptors derive from a human patient who received an intestinal transplant, so some T cells may come from the graft donor.

The chain is built from TRBV6-1 and TRBJ2-1; perhaps TRBD2 as D (6 bases). V lost 7 bases, J lost 8 bases, and 21 bases lay in between. The CDR3 sequence is 15 residues long. The germline V gene has CDR1 MNHNS and CDR2 SASEGT. The CDR3 here is CASTRLEVAIDEQFF. The DNA for the CDR3 is TGTGCCAGCACCAGACTAGAAGTTGCGATCGATGAGCAGTTCTTC.

The chain links TRBV7-6 to TRBJ2-3; D not resolved. CDR3 length: 16 residues. V was cut by 5 bases and J by 3 bases, with 18 bases left in between. From germline, CDR1 is SGHVS and CDR2 FNYEAQ. The CDR3: CASSATGNQPTDTQYF. The CDR3 coding sequence is TGTGCCAGCAGCGCGACTGGAAATCAACCGACAGATACGCAGTATTTT.

V and J are TRBV27 and TRBJ1-1, with D maybe TRBD1 (5 bases). The CDR3 runs 15 residues. V was trimmed by 6 bases and J by 3 bases, leaving 17 bases between them. Germline CDR1 is MNHEY and CDR2 is SMNVEV (reference sequence). This CDR3 reads CASRSGAGWDTEAFF. The CDR3 DNA reads TGTGCCAGCAGGAGTGGGGCCGGGTGGGACACTGAAGCTTTCTTT.

V usage is TRBV7-8 and J usage is TRBJ2-5, with 7 bases aligning to TRBD2. CDR1 SGHVS and CDR2 FQNEAQ come from the germline V gene. The V and J ends lost 1 base and 5 bases, in that order; junction bases with no gene match: 7. This CDR3 has 15 amino acids. CDR3 amino acids: CASSLGGRVGETQYF. The CDR3 nucleotides read TGTGCCAGCAGCTTAGGAGGGAGGGTTGGCGAGACCCAGTACTTC.

The count of this clone is one. The CDR3 nucleotides are TGTGCCAGCAGTAAATTGCGTTTCGCCTACACCTTC. It is translated as CASSKLRFAYTF. The V call is TRBV6-5, the J call TRBJ1-2; D not resolved. Trimming shortened V by 5 bases and J by 10 bases, and 14 bases separated the two germline ends. Germline CDR1 is MNHEY and CDR2 is SVGAGI. The CDR3 consists of 12 residues.

The gene calls are TRBV6-1 and TRBJ2-1; TRBD1 matches at 10 bases. The CDR3 has 15 amino acids. CDR1 and CDR2 from the germline V gene are MNHNS and SASEGT. V lost 6 bases to trimming and J lost 4 bases; unmatched junction nucleotides: 6. CDR3 residues: CASRPDRGPYNEQFF. DNA of the CDR3: TGTGCCAGCAGACCAGACAGGGGGCCGTACAATGAGCAGTTCTTC.

This clone was counted once. The rearrangement uses TRBV11-2 and TRBJ1-1; TRBD1 agrees at 9 bases. Germline trimming cut 6 bases from V and 8 bases from J; bases unmatched to any gene: 10. The CDR3 loop spans 14 amino acids. Germline V gives CDR1 SGHAT, CDR2 FQNNGV. CDR3 bases: TGTGCCAGCAGGGGACAGGGACTTTTCAGGGAAGCTTTCTTT. It encodes CASRGQGLFREAFF.

This clone was counted a few times. V and J are TRBV7-2 and TRBJ1-2, with 10 bases that match TRBD1. Germline trimming cut 1 base from V and 4 bases from J; bases unmatched to any gene: 0. Germline CDR1 SGHTA, CDR2 FQGNSA. This CDR3 has 14 amino acids. Here the CDR3 DNA reads TGTGCCAGCAGCTTAGGGACAGGGGGCTATGGCTACACCTTC. Translating it yields CASSLGTGGYGYTF.

The chain is built from TRBV4-1 and TRBJ1-4; 7 bases are shared with TRBD1. CDR1 is MGHRA and CDR2 is YSYEKL in the germline V gene. Trimming took 2 bases from V and 8 from J; bases not matched to a gene: 8. This CDR3 is 15 amino acids long. The CDR3 DNA reads TGCGCCAGCAGCCAACTCGACAGGGTACGCGAAAAACTGTTTTTT. It translates to CASSQLDRVREKLFF.

This chain uses TRBV6-1 with TRBJ1-2; a weak D match, TRBD1 (5 bases). V dropped 7 bases and J dropped 5 bases, with 17 bases sitting between them. The CDR3 length is 14 residues. The germline gives CDR1 MNHNS, CDR2 SASEGT. DNA of the CDR3: TGTGCCAGCACCCCCGACAGCTTACCATATGGCTACACCTTC. Protein sequence: CASTPDSLPYGYTF.

The chain has TRBV7-2 and TRBJ1-2; perhaps TRBD1 as D (6 bases). The CDR3 is 13 residues long. The V and J ends lost 4 bases and 4 bases respectively, with 10 bases between them. Per the germline V gene, CDR1 is SGHTA and CDR2 is FQGNSA. This CDR3 is CASSSRRGYGYTF. In DNA form, the CDR3 reads TGTGCCAGCAGCTCCCGCAGGGGCTATGGCTACACCTTC.

The V and J genes are TRBV18 and TRBJ1-2; maybe TRBD1 (5 bases). Germline V gene lookup returns CDR1 KGHSH and CDR2 LQKENI. CDR3 length: 13 amino acids. Between the trimmed V and J ends, which lost 3 bases and 4 bases, there was a span of 9 bases. The CDR3 DNA reads TGTGCCAGCTCACCGGACACCGTCTATGGCTACACCTTC. It encodes CASSPDTVYGYTF.

The chain is built from TRBV6-5 and TRBJ2-3; TRBD1 matches at 7 bases. V lost 5 bases, J lost 2 bases, and 7 bases stayed unmatched. CDR1 is MNHEY, CDR2 SVGAGI, per germline. This CDR3 region has 15 residues. The CDR3 DNA sequence: TGTGCCAGCAGTGCCTACAGGGGTACCACAGATACGCAGTATTTT. Amino acid sequence: CASSAYRGTTDTQYF.

The rearrangement uses TRBV10-3 and TRBJ2-3; 8 bases agree with TRBD2. V lost 3 bases and J lost 4; bases outside the gene matches: 15. This CDR3 has 18 residues. The V gene's germline CDR1 is ENHRY and CDR2 SYGVKD. CDR3 sequence (DNA): TGTGCCATCAGTGATTCAGCCGGGAGGGGGACTCTCGCAGATACGCAGTATTTT. It yields the protein CAISDSAGRGTLADTQYF.

CDR3 residues: CASSVGGTASDTQYF. CDR3 coding DNA: TGTGCCAGCAGCGTAGGAGGGACAGCGTCTGATACGCAGTATTTT. This chain links TRBV9 with TRBJ2-3; TRBD1 matches 7 bases. V shed 0 bases and J 6 bases; nucleotides not matched to a gene: 7. The CDR3 is made up of 15 amino acids. CDR1 is SGDLS, CDR2 YYNGEE, per germline.

The chain carries TRBV6-5 and TRBJ1-3, with D unresolved. Germline V gene lookup returns CDR1 MNHEY and CDR2 SVGAGI. Trimming shortened V by 6 bases and J by 2 bases, and 11 bases separated the two germline ends. The CDR3 totals 14 residues. CDR3 loop: CASSPGLPGNTIYF. In DNA, the CDR3 is TGTGCCAGCAGCCCCGGCCTCCCTGGAAACACCATATATTTT.

The rearrangement uses TRBV5-1 and TRBJ2-2; 7 bases align to TRBD2. The CDR3 loop spans 16 amino acids. The V gene's germline CDR1 is SGHRS and CDR2 YFSETQ. Trimming cost V 0 bases and J 7 bases; bases outside gene matches: 9. The CDR3 here is CASSLDAAGAVGELFF. CDR3 nucleotides: TGCGCCAGCAGCTTGGACGCGGCGGGAGCCGTCGGGGAGCTGTTTTTT. Full variable domain (missing parts from reference TRBV5-1 and TRBJ2-2): KAGVTQTPRYLIKTRGQQVTLSCSPISGHRSVSWYQQTPGQGLQFLFEYFSETQRNKGNFPGRFSGRQFSNSRSEMNVSTLELGDSALYLCASSLDAAGAVGELFFGEGSRLTVL.

The chain recombines TRBV6-5 with TRBJ2-7, with D unresolved. This CDR3 is built from 14 residues. V gave up 2 bases and J gave up 2 bases, with 10 bases separating them. Looked up from germline, CDR1 is MNHEY and CDR2 is SVGAGI. CDR3 bases: TGTGCCAGCAGTTACGGTCCCCTGACCTACGAGCAGTACTTC. Its translation: CASSYGPLTYEQYF.

The chain links TRBV7-9 to TRBJ2-3; D gene uncertain. In germline, CDR1 is SEHNR, CDR2 FQNEAQ (reference sequence). The ends were cut back, 2 bases at V and 2 bases at J, with 8 bases in the middle. The CDR3 has 14 amino acids. CDR3 nucleotides: TGTGCCAGCAGCTTACCCCACCCCACAGATACGCAGTATTTT. It yields the protein CASSLPHPTDTQYF.

V usage is TRBV6-5 and J usage is TRBJ2-1; maybe TRBD2 (5 bases). Trimming stripped 0 bases from V and 2 bases from J, with 11 bases between. CDR1 is MNHEY and CDR2 is SVGAGI in the germline V gene. The CDR3 covers 16 residues. The CDR3 coding sequence is TGTGCCAGCAGTTACTCGACGACTACCACCTACAATGAGCAGTTCTTC. Translated: CASSYSTTTTYNEQFF.

V gene TRBV6-1 combines with J gene TRBJ2-3; perhaps D is TRBD1 or TRBD2 (5 bases each). V was clipped by 8 bases and J by 1 base, with 13 bases between them. The CDR3 loop spans 14 amino acids. The germline CDR1 and CDR2 sequences are MNHNS and SASEGT. The CDR3 DNA sequence: TGTGCCAGCGGGGACGCGTACGGCACAGATACGCAGTATTTT. Residues: CASGDAYGTDTQYF.

The gene calls are TRBV6-5 and TRBJ2-1; no firm D call. Trimming cost V 7 bases and J 5 bases, with 9 bases left between them. The CDR3 runs 12 residues. Germline CDR1 MNHEY, CDR2 SVGAGI. The CDR3 DNA reads as TGTGCCAGCACCCTCGCAGACAATGAGCAGTTCTTC. It codes for CASTLADNEQFF.

The chain employs TRBV30 and TRBJ2-7; D perhaps matches TRBD2 (7 bases). V shed 3 bases and J shed 4 bases, with 16 bases lying between them. The CDR3 covers 14 residues. In germline, CDR1 is GTSNPN, CDR2 SVGIG (reference sequence). The CDR3 sequence: CAWSGGRGAYEQYF. The CDR3 nucleotides read TGTGCCTGGAGCGGGGGGAGGGGGGCATACGAGCAGTACTTC. Based on the CDR3 plus reference TRBV30 and TRBJ2-7, the full variable domain is SQTIHQWPATLVQPVGSPLSLECTVEGTSNPNLYWYRQAAGRGLQLLFYSVGIGQISSEVPQNLSASRPQDRQFILSSKKLLLSDSGFYLCAWSGGRGAYEQYFGPGTRLTVT.

The chain links TRBV29-1 to TRBJ1-1; maybe TRBD1 (5 bases). The germline CDR1 and CDR2 sequences are SQVTM and ANQGSEA. This CDR3 spans 15 amino acids. Deletions cut 2 bases from V and 8 bases from J, with 21 bases between. The CDR3 DNA sequence: TGCAGCGTTGAAAGTCCATCCGGGTGGACACTGGAAGCTTTCTTT. It encodes CSVESPSGWTLEAFF.

The chain is built from TRBV5-6 and TRBJ2-7; D is unresolved. Between the trimmed V and J ends, which lost 3 bases and 2 bases, there was a span of 18 bases. Germline assignment: CDR1 SGHDT and CDR2 YYEEEE. This CDR3 is built from 16 residues. This chain's CDR3 is CASSWSAVPLAYEQYF. CDR3 sequence (DNA): TGTGCCAGCAGCTGGTCGGCAGTCCCCCTCGCCTACGAGCAGTACTTC. Filled out from reference TRBV5-6 and TRBJ2-7, the complete variable domain reads DAGVTQSPTHLIKTRGQQVTLRCSPKSGHDTVSWYQQALGQGPQFIFQYYEEEERQRGNFPDRFSGHQFPNYSSELNVNALLLGDSALYLCASSWSAVPLAYEQYFGPGTRLTVT.

J is TRBJ2-7 and V is TRBV5-1, with D possibly being TRBD1 (5 bases). The germline V and J ends were trimmed by 0 bases and 3 bases, with 10 bases remaining between them. CDR1 is SGHRS, CDR2 YFSETQ, per germline. This CDR3 has 14 residues. The CDR3 nucleotides are TGCGCCAGCAGCTTGGATAGGGGCTTCTACGAGCAGTACTTC. It specifies CASSLDRGFYEQYF. The variable domain in full, with the rest retrieved from reference TRBV5-1 and TRBJ2-7, is KAGVTQTPRYLIKTRGQQVTLSCSPISGHRSVSWYQQTPGQGLQFLFEYFSETQRNKGNFPGRFSGRQFSNSRSEMNVSTLELGDSALYLCASSLDRGFYEQYFGPGTRLTVT.

The V gene is TRBV11-3, the J gene TRBJ1-1, with 8 bases identical to TRBD1. In germline, CDR1 is SGHNT, CDR2 YENEEA. V lost 5 bases to trimming and J lost 1 base; unmatched junction nucleotides: 6. The CDR3 runs to 15 residues. CDR3 nucleotides: TGTGCCAGCAGCCTAGCCGGGACAGGGAACACTGAAGCTTTCTTT. The encoded protein is CASSLAGTGNTEAFF.

CDR3 nucleotides: TGTGCCAGCAGCTTGGAGCAGGGCAGCTACGAGCAGTACTTC. It specifies CASSLEQGSYEQYF. The chain combines TRBV5-4 with TRBJ2-7; weak D call: TRBD1 (5 bases). The CDR3 has 14 amino acids. Germline V gives CDR1 SGHNT, CDR2 YYREEE (reference sequence). The germline V and J ends were trimmed by 0 bases and 3 bases, with 10 bases remaining between them.

The J gene is TRBJ1-1, the V gene TRBV5-7; D is possibly TRBD1 (5 bases). TRBV5-7 counts as an open reading frame of uncertain function. This CDR3 has 14 amino acids. V gave up 3 bases and J gave up 0 bases, with 9 bases separating them. CDR3 DNA sequence: TGTGCCAGCAGCTCCGACAGCCTGAACACTGAAGCTTTCTTT. Its protein product is CASSSDSLNTEAFF.

The V call is TRBV5-4, the J call TRBJ1-3, with 8 nucleotides matching TRBD1. CDR1 and CDR2 from the germline V gene are SGHNT and YYREEE (reference sequence). The junction had 18 bases not matched to a gene; V was cut back by 4 bases and J by 0 bases. This CDR3 region has 20 residues. CDR3 region: CASSGTHQPGQVSSGNTIYF. CDR3 DNA sequence: TGTGCCAGCAGCGGAACCCACCAGCCGGGACAGGTCAGCTCTGGAAACACCATATATTTT.

The rearrangement links TRBV27 to TRBJ1-1, with TRBD1 as a possible D gene (6 bases). The CDR3 runs to 16 residues. CDR1 and CDR2 (germline): MNHEY, SMNVEV (reference sequence). V lost 8 bases and J lost 3, with 22 bases in between. The CDR3: CASVSFWGARDTEAFF. The CDR3 coding sequence is TGTGCCAGCGTGTCCTTTTGGGGGGCTAGGGACACTGAAGCTTTCTTT.

The chain employs TRBV7-3 and TRBJ1-1, with D possibly matching TRBD1 (5 bases). Trimming took off 1 base at V and 4 bases at J, with 19 bases between the two ends. Germline lookup yields CDR1 SGHTA and CDR2 FQGTGA. There are 17 residues in the CDR3. The CDR3 loop reads CASSLNPPTGRFTEAFF. Here the CDR3 DNA reads TGTGCCAGCAGCTTAAACCCGCCGACGGGGCGGTTCACTGAAGCTTTCTTT.